One sample yielded the 30 T cell receptor beta chains listed below, sequenced in a study of CD8+CD57+ T cells in acquired aplastic anemia. It was genomic DNA that served as the template for profiling TCR beta VDJ and CDR3. TCRdb redid the calling of the reads with MiXCR, one entry per CDR3 protein. The repertoire holds roughly 200,000 distinct CDR3 sequences, 50% to 70% seen once, with under 60% in the top ten. All patients picked for sequencing had shown, by flow cytometry, an expansion of CD8+CD57+ cells. What was sequenced was sorted CD4+, CD8+, or CD8+CD57+ T cells (not recorded which) from PBMCs. The receptors originated from a human donor with aplastic anemia.

The chain links TRBV2 to TRBJ2-2, with a possible D match to TRBD2 (6 bases). The V gene's germline CDR1 is SNHLY and CDR2 FYNNEI. Trimming took 2 bases from V and 2 from J, leaving 12 bases between them. CDR3 length equals 16 residues. DNA for the CDR3: TGTGCCAGCAGTGAAACCGGGACTTCTAACACCGGGGAGCTGTTTTTT. Its protein product is CASSETGTSNTGELFF.

The table lists this clonotype with a few counts. This chain uses TRBV5-6 with TRBJ1-1; 7 nucleotides align to TRBD1. The CDR3 is 15 residues long. The germline CDR1 and CDR2 sequences are SGHDT and YYEEEE. The V gene end was trimmed by 2 bases and the J gene end by 1 base; junction bases not matched to a gene: 5. DNA for the CDR3: TGTGCCAGCAGCTTAGGACAGGTAAAGAACACTGAAGCTTTCTTT. Its translation: CASSLGQVKNTEAFF.

The chain is built from TRBV7-7 and TRBJ2-5; D call uncertain. CDR1 is SSHAT, CDR2 FNYEAQ, per germline (reference sequence). V was trimmed by 1 base and J by 1 base, leaving 4 bases between them. The CDR3 contains 13 residues. CDR3 in DNA: TGTGCCAGCAGCTTAGGGGTCCAAGAGACCCAGTACTTC. Amino acid sequence: CASSLGVQETQYF.

This clonotype was counted a single time. This chain uses TRBV5-1 with TRBJ2-2; 7 positions agree with TRBD2. The trim removed 2 bases at V and 6 bases at J, leaving 4 bases unmatched. The CDR3 is 14 amino acids. Germline CDR1 reads SGHRS; CDR2 reads YFSETQ. The CDR3 nucleotides are TGCGCCAGCAGCTTCTTGCGGGGGTCCGGGGAGCTGTTTTTT. Amino acids: CASSFLRGSGELFF.

V and J are TRBV19 and TRBJ2-5, with 10 bases that match TRBD1. Looked up from germline, CDR1 is LNHDA and CDR2 is SQIVND (reference sequence). The CDR3 has 15 residues. Trimming cost V 6 bases and J 4 bases; bases outside gene matches: 8. CDR3 loop: CASRSRQGAGETQYF. The DNA of the CDR3 is TGTGCCAGTAGATCTAGACAGGGGGCGGGAGAGACCCAGTACTTC.

CDR3: CATGRGPDIQYF. CDR3 DNA sequence: TGCGCCACCGGGAGGGGGCCTGACATTCAGTACTTC. This sequence joins TRBV10-2 and TRBJ2-4, with a tentative D call TRBD2 (8 bases). The V gene lost 10 bases and the J gene lost 8 bases, with 15 bases spanning the gap. Germline V gene lookup returns CDR1 WSHSY and CDR2 SAAADI. The CDR3 extends over 12 amino acids.

The DNA of the CDR3 is TGTGCCAGCAGCGTAGACCGGGGCCCAAAATATGAGCAGTTCTTC. It is translated as CASSVDRGPKYEQFF. The chain employs TRBV9 and TRBJ2-1, with D possibly called TRBD1 or TRBD2 (5 bases each). Germline V gene lookup returns CDR1 SGDLS and CDR2 YYNGEE. This CDR3 is built from 15 residues. V lost 0 bases to trimming and J lost 8 bases, with 15 bases between them.

The chain carries TRBV15 and TRBJ2-1, with a weak D call TRBD2 (6 bases). This CDR3 spans 12 amino acids. Germline CDR1 and CDR2: LNHNV and YYDKDF (reference sequence). Trimming shortened V by 1 base and J by 16 bases, and 14 bases separated the two germline ends. The CDR3 sequence: CATSRGNGRGFF. Written as DNA, the CDR3 is TGTGCCACCAGCAGAGGCAACGGGAGAGGATTCTTC.

CDR3 sequence (DNA): TGTGCCACCGTTCCGGCGCACACCGGGGAGCTGTTTTTT. Its protein product is CATVPAHTGELFF. This chain links TRBV10-3 with TRBJ2-2; D remains ambiguous. This CDR3 has 13 amino acids. Germline V lookup: CDR1 ENHRY, CDR2 SYGVKD. V lost 10 bases, J lost 3 bases, and 12 bases lay in between.

This clonotype was seen just once. V is TRBV9 and J is TRBJ2-5; D unclear. Germline loops: CDR1 SGDLS, CDR2 YYNGEE. V lost 0 bases and J 2 bases, leaving 11 bases between the germline ends. CDR3 length: 15 residues. In DNA form, the CDR3 reads TGTGCCAGCAGCGTAGGTGTTGGGAAACAAGAGACCCAGTACTTC. Its translation is CASSVGVGKQETQYF. The full variable domain, completed using reference TRBV9 and TRBJ2-5, is DSGVTQTPKHLITATGQRVTLRCSPRSGDLSVYWYQQSLDQGLQFLIQYYNGEERAKGNILERFSAQQFPDLHSELNLSSLELGDSALYFCASSVGVGKQETQYFGPGTRLLVL.

This chain links TRBV20-1 with TRBJ2-7; D is possibly TRBD1 or TRBD2 (5 bases each). The length of the CDR3 is 10 residues. The V end lost 4 bases, the J end lost 9 bases, and 10 bases lay between the germline ends. The germline V gene encodes CDR1 DFQATT and CDR2 SNEGSKA (reference sequence). For the CDR3, the DNA is TGCAGTGCTACCGGGACCGGGCAGTACTTC. It is translated as CSATGTGQYF.

V is TRBV5-6 and J is TRBJ2-2, with D perhaps matching TRBD2 (6 bases). Germline V gene lookup returns CDR1 SGHDT and CDR2 YYEEEE. Deletions cut 0 bases from V and 3 bases from J, with 9 bases between. This CDR3 has 15 residues. CDR3 residues: CASSLGEEDTGELFF. The DNA of the CDR3 is TGTGCCAGCAGCTTGGGGGAGGAGGACACCGGGGAGCTGTTTTTT. Full variable domain (remainder filled in from reference TRBV5-6 and TRBJ2-2): DAGVTQSPTHLIKTRGQQVTLRCSPKSGHDTVSWYQQALGQGPQFIFQYYEEEERQRGNFPDRFSGHQFPNYSSELNVNALLLGDSALYLCASSLGEEDTGELFFGEGSRLTVL.

The chain employs TRBV7-8 and TRBJ1-2; a possible D gene is TRBD1 (5 bases). Germline V gene lookup returns CDR1 SGHVS and CDR2 FQNEAQ. Trimming removed 6 bases at V and 4 bases at J, with 27 bases between. The CDR3 consists of 18 residues. CDR3 protein: CASRDVGGGPRRSYGYTF. CDR3 DNA sequence: TGTGCCAGCAGAGACGTTGGGGGAGGTCCGCGGAGAAGCTATGGCTACACCTTC.

The V and J genes are TRBV20-1 and TRBJ2-7, with a tentative D call TRBD1 (5 bases). Between the trimmed V and J ends, which lost 5 bases and 2 bases, there was a span of 13 bases. The CDR3 has 13 amino acids. The germline CDR1 and CDR2 sequences are DFQATT and SNEGSKA (reference sequence). CDR3 nucleotides: TGCAGTGCTTACGACAGATCAGCCTACGAGCAGTACTTC. Translating it yields CSAYDRSAYEQYF.

The chain couples TRBV15 to TRBJ2-1, with D perhaps matching TRBD2 (5 bases). Germline lookup yields CDR1 LNHNV and CDR2 YYDKDF (reference sequence). V dropped 3 bases and J dropped 5 bases, with 8 bases sitting between them. This CDR3 has 13 residues. CDR3 in amino acids: CATSSPGNNEQFF. The CDR3 nucleotides read TGTGCCACCAGCAGTCCCGGGAACAATGAGCAGTTCTTC.

With respect to this clonotype: The junction departs from germline at one end; a sequencing error may be responsible. The CDR3 DNA reads TGCGCCAGCAGCCAAGTTCGGTCAGGGGGAGCCGGGGAGCTGTTTTTT. Translating it yields CASSQVRSGGAGELFF. The chain uses TRBV14 and TRBJ2-2; 7 bases line up with TRBD1. This CDR3 has 16 residues. Germline V gene sequence: CDR1 SGHDN, CDR2 FVKESK.

This clonotype appeared a few times. The chain has TRBV10-3 and TRBJ1-5; D gene ambiguous. The CDR3 has 13 residues. CDR1 and CDR2 from the germline V gene are ENHRY and SYGVKD. The ends were cut back, 3 bases at V and 15 bases at J, with 18 bases in the middle. The CDR3 region has the DNA TGTGCCATCAGTGACAGGACTTCACTTAAACCGCATTTT. This translates into CAISDRTSLKPHF.

In this sample, this clonotype turned up a few times. The chain is built from TRBV7-2 and TRBJ2-5; 7 bases fit TRBD2. From germline, CDR1 is SGHTA and CDR2 FQGNSA. After removal of 0 bases from V and 7 bases from J, the junction contained 8 bases not matched to a gene. The CDR3 extends over 15 amino acids. The CDR3 DNA reads TGTGCCAGCAGCTTAGCGGGCAGGGACTATCGGACCCAGTACTTC. Its protein is CASSLAGRDYRTQYF.

The J gene is TRBJ1-3, the V gene TRBV19; the D gene is possibly TRBD1 (6 bases). The CDR3 is 14 amino acids. Germline lookup yields CDR1 LNHDA and CDR2 SQIVND (reference sequence). V was clipped by 3 bases and J by 4 bases, with 10 bases between them. CDR3 sequence (DNA): TGTGCCAGTAGTATTGGGGGGCACGGAAACACCATATATTTT. This encodes CASSIGGHGNTIYF.

This clonotype was found once. This chain connects TRBV7-2 to TRBJ2-7; D is perhaps TRBD1 (6 bases). Trimming left V 3 bases short and J 3 bases short, with 15 bases between. The CDR3 consists of 15 residues. Germline V gene lookup returns CDR1 SGHTA and CDR2 FQGNSA. In nucleotides, the CDR3 is TGTGCCAGCAGCTTTTCGGACAGACACTACTACGAGCAGTACTTC. It yields the protein CASSFSDRHYYEQYF.

The rearrangement uses TRBV7-9 and TRBJ1-6, with D unresolved. This CDR3 spans 13 amino acids. V gave up 1 base and J gave up 12 bases, with 10 bases separating them. Germline-derived CDR1 and CDR2 are SEHNR and FQNEAQ (reference sequence). Written as DNA, the CDR3 is TGTGCCAGCAGCTTAGGATCAGGAAGACCCCTCCACTTT. This translates into CASSLGSGRPLHF.

The chain couples TRBV7-8 to TRBJ1-2; 9 nucleotides align to TRBD1. CDR3 length equals 16 residues. Germline CDR1 and CDR2: SGHVS and FQNEAQ. J gave up 12 bases and V 6 bases, and 20 bases lay outside the gene matches. CDR3 loop: CASSEAPGQGGSGNTF. The CDR3 DNA is TGTGCCAGCAGTGAAGCTCCGGGACAGGGCGGCTCTGGAAACACCTTC.

V gene TRBV25-1 combines with J gene TRBJ2-6, with D perhaps assigned TRBD1 or TRBD2 (6 bases each). Trimming took 5 bases from V and 0 from J, leaving 11 bases between them. There are 16 residues in the CDR3. Looked up from germline, CDR1 is MGHDK and CDR2 is SYGVNS. CDR3 in amino acids: CASSREGGSGANVLTF. The CDR3 DNA follows: TGTGCCAGCAGTCGCGAGGGGGGCTCTGGGGCCAACGTCCTGACTTTC.

The chain employs TRBV19 and TRBJ1-5; TRBD1 agrees at 8 bases. Germline V gene data show CDR1 as LNHDA and CDR2 as SQIVND (reference sequence). V lost 1 base and J lost 6; bases outside the gene matches: 5. The CDR3 sequence is 15 residues long. The chain's CDR3 is CASSIVTGGGQPQHF. The DNA of the CDR3 is TGTGCCAGTAGTATAGTAACAGGGGGGGGTCAGCCCCAGCATTTT.

DNA for the CDR3: TGCAGTGCTAGAGTTGTGGCGTCGGACACTGAAGCTTTCTTT. Translation gives CSARVVASDTEAFF. The V gene is TRBV20-1, the J gene TRBJ1-1; no clear D gene. Per germline, CDR1 DFQATT and CDR2 SNEGSKA (reference sequence). The V end was cut by 1 base, the J end by 3 bases, with 12 bases between. The CDR3 length is 14 residues.

The chain uses TRBV7-9 and TRBJ2-5; 12 bases map to TRBD1. Germline V gene sequence: CDR1 SEHNR, CDR2 FQNEAQ (reference sequence). CDR3 length equals 17 residues. Unmatched junction bases numbered 9, after V lost 4 bases and J lost 3 bases. The CDR3 sequence: CASSWDRGPGTEETQYF. The CDR3 DNA reads as TGTGCCAGCAGCTGGGACAGGGGGCCGGGGACTGAAGAGACCCAGTACTTC.

The V and J genes are TRBV7-8 and TRBJ1-4; tentative D call: TRBD1 (5 bases). The V gene lost 2 bases and the J gene lost 8 bases, with 9 bases spanning the gap. CDR3 length equals 13 residues. Germline V gene data show CDR1 as SGHVS and CDR2 as FQNEAQ. The CDR3 spells CASSLNRGEKLFF. The CDR3, as DNA: TGTGCCAGCAGCTTAAATCGGGGGGAAAAACTGTTTTTT.

The chain is built from TRBV7-8 and TRBJ1-3, with TRBD1 matching 7 bases. With V trimmed by 1 base and J by 0 bases, 3 bases remained unmatched. From germline, CDR1 is SGHVS and CDR2 FQNEAQ. This CDR3 is built from 16 residues. For the CDR3, the DNA is TGTGCCAGCAGCTTAGACCGGGACAGCTCTGGAAACACCATATATTTT. It is translated as CASSLDRDSSGNTIYF. The full variable domain, its missing parts supplied by reference TRBV7-8 and TRBJ1-3, is GAGVSQSPRYKVAKRGQDVALRCDPISGHVSLFWYQQALGQGPEFLTYFQNEAQLDKSGLPSDRFFAERPEGSVSTLKIQRTQQEDSAVYLCASSLDRDSSGNTIYFGEGSWLTVV.

This sequence joins TRBV13 and TRBJ2-7; perhaps TRBD1 as D (5 bases). V lost 1 base, J lost 3 bases, and 7 bases lay in between. Germline CDR1 PRHDT, CDR2 FYEKMQ (reference sequence). The CDR3 is made up of 13 amino acids. The CDR3 coding sequence is TGTGCCAGCAGCTTAGCAGGGCTCTACGAGCAGTACTTC. Its protein product is CASSLAGLYEQYF.

V and J are TRBV24-1 and TRBJ2-2, with a tentative D call TRBD1 (6 bases). V dropped 5 bases and J dropped 5 bases, with 20 bases sitting between them. This CDR3 has 17 amino acids. Looked up from germline, CDR1 is KGHDR and CDR2 is SFDVKD. Here the CDR3 DNA reads TGTGCCACCAGTGCCCCGGACAGAAGTCTTCGAACCGGGGAGCTGTTTTTT. Protein sequence: CATSAPDRSLRTGELFF.